Following are 2 T cell receptor beta chains from one sample sequenced in a study of blood T cell repertoires in COVID-19. The assay was immunoSEQ multiplex PCR, and TCRdb's table has in-frame clones only and misses some. The data show roughly 66,000 clones, 70% to 85% seen once. The sample was peripheral blood. These TCRs come from a man in his 60s with acute or convalescent COVID-19.

The V and J genes are TRBV11-3 and TRBJ2-3, with a weak D call TRBD2 (7 bases). The ends were cut back, 5 bases at V and 0 bases at J, with 15 bases in the middle. The CDR3 loop spans 16 amino acids. Germline loops: CDR1 SGHNT, CDR2 YENEEA. This CDR3 reads CASSQDGGPSTDTQYF. The DNA of the CDR3 is TGTGCCAGCAGCCAAGACGGGGGGCCGAGCACAGATACGCAGTATTTT.

J is TRBJ1-6 and V is TRBV11-2; possibly TRBD1 for D (6 bases). Germline values: CDR1 SGHAT, CDR2 FQNNGV. V gave up 5 bases and J gave up 7 bases, with 21 bases separating them. This CDR3 comprises 17 residues. The CDR3 region is CASSPAGTLTRNSPLHF. The CDR3, as DNA: TGTGCCAGCAGCCCAGCCGGGACACTAACTCGAAATTCACCCCTCCACTTT.